This passage covers 22 T cell receptor beta chains from one sample sequenced in a study of identical twins. TCRdb independently ran MiXCR on the 5' RACE reads; one entry per CDR3 protein. Here the sample spans fewer than 650,000 distinct CDR3 sequences, around a tenth being singletons. The same sample was also used in a study of yellow fever vaccine responses in identical twins.

Input material: PBMCs. The receptors come from a young woman in good health.

This clonotype occurred many times. The chain combines TRBV5-6 with TRBJ2-5; tentative D call: TRBD1 (5 bases). The CDR3 is 14 amino acids. The ends were cut back, 1 base at V and 0 bases at J, with 7 bases in the middle. Germline values: CDR1 SGHDT, CDR2 YYEEEE. CDR3 sequence: CASSLNRYQETQYF. The CDR3 DNA sequence: TGTGCCAGCAGCTTGAACAGGTACCAAGAGACCCAGTACTTC. Full variable domain (outside the CDR3, taken from reference TRBV5-6 and TRBJ2-5): DAGVTQSPTHLIKTRGQQVTLRCSPKSGHDTVSWYQQALGQGPQFIFQYYEEEERQRGNFPDRFSGHQFPNYSSELNVNALLLGDSALYLCASSLNRYQETQYFGPGTRLLVL.

This clonotype was observed many times. V is TRBV12-3 or TRBV12-4 and J is TRBJ1-1; no firm D call. The ends were cut back, 9 bases at V and 1 base at J, with 15 bases in the middle. This CDR3 has 14 residues. CDR3 sequence (DNA): TGTGCCAGTTCCAATAACAATAAGAACACTGAAGCTTTCTTT. Its protein is CASSNNNKNTEAFF.

This clonotype was counted at least ten times. The chain combines TRBV15 with TRBJ2-1; tentatively, D is TRBD1 or TRBD2 (5 bases each). In germline, CDR1 is LNHNV, CDR2 YYDKDF (reference sequence). CDR3 length: 14 residues. V lost 1 base and J 10 bases, leaving 14 bases between the germline ends. DNA of the CDR3: TGTGCCACCAGCAGAGGGGGGACCCCCACCGAGCAGTTCTTC. Its protein product is CATSRGGTPTEQFF.

This clonotype was seen a handful of times. The rearrangement uses TRBV7-2 and TRBJ2-3, with unresolved D. Germline assignment: CDR1 SGHTA and CDR2 FQGNSA. Trimming left V 1 base short and J 6 bases short, with 17 bases between. CDR3 length: 16 residues. The CDR3 DNA sequence: TGTGCCAGCAGCTTAGTTCGGGTAGTTATCCGGGATACGCAGTATTTT. This gives the protein CASSLVRVVIRDTQYF.

This clonotype was observed a handful of times. This chain links TRBV5-1 with TRBJ2-5; 12 bases agree with TRBD1. Losses at the gene ends were 4 bases for V and 4 bases for J; bases not matched to a gene: 8. CDR1 is SGHRS, CDR2 YFSETQ, per germline. The CDR3 sequence is 16 residues long. CDR3 protein: CASSRTGTGGGETQYF. In nucleotides, the CDR3 is TGCGCCAGCAGCCGGACCGGGACAGGGGGCGGAGAGACCCAGTACTTC.

The chain employs TRBV3-1 and TRBJ2-7; a possible D gene is TRBD1 (6 bases). From germline, CDR1 is LGHDT and CDR2 YNNKEL (reference sequence). V lost 5 bases to trimming and J lost 0 bases, with 11 bases between them. The CDR3 runs 14 residues. The CDR3 nucleotides read TGTGCCAGCAGCATCCAGGGGAGCTCCTACGAGCAGTACTTC. Protein: CASSIQGSSYEQYF.

This sequence joins TRBV6-1 and TRBJ2-1; 10 bases line up with TRBD2. The CDR3 length is 15 residues. Germline CDR1 MNHNS, CDR2 SASEGT. V lost 5 bases to trimming and J lost 7 bases; unmatched junction nucleotides: 8. The CDR3, as DNA: TGTGCCAGCAGTAAAACTAGCGGGGAAGGTAATGAGCAGTTCTTC. This encodes CASSKTSGEGNEQFF.

There are many counts of this clonotype. The V gene is TRBV7-9, the J gene TRBJ2-5; D is possibly TRBD2 (5 bases). There are 15 residues in the CDR3. CDR1 SEHNR and CDR2 FQNEAQ come from the germline V gene (reference sequence). Trimming shortened V by 3 bases and J by 4 bases, and 15 bases separated the two germline ends. CDR3 nucleotide sequence: TGTGCCAGCAGCTTTACGAATACAGCGGTAGAGACCCAGTACTTC. It specifies CASSFTNTAVETQYF.

This clonotype was observed at least ten times. The V call is TRBV10-2, the J call TRBJ1-4, with D perhaps matching TRBD1 (5 bases). Germline CDR1 reads WSHSY; CDR2 reads SAAADI. Trimming removed 10 bases from V and 2 bases from J, with 14 bases in between. The CDR3 loop spans 14 amino acids. The chain's CDR3 is CATLRARTNEKLFF. The CDR3 coding sequence is TGCGCCACGCTCAGGGCCCGGACTAATGAAAAACTGTTTTTT.

This clonotype was detected a few times. This chain uses TRBV12-3 or TRBV12-4 with TRBJ2-2; D gene uncertain. Trimming removed 2 bases at V and 7 bases at J, with 11 bases between. This CDR3 is built from 14 residues. The CDR3 DNA reads as TGTGCCAGCAGTTTAACAGAAGGATTCGGGGAGCTGTTTTTT. Encoded protein: CASSLTEGFGELFF.

For the CDR3, the DNA is TGTGCCAGCAGCTCCCCCCAAGCTAGCATTCCGCCCAGATCCAATGAGCAGTTCTTC. This codes for CASSSPQASIPPRSNEQFF. The rearrangement uses TRBV11-1 and TRBJ2-1, with a possible D match to TRBD2 (5 bases). CDR1 is SGHAT, CDR2 FQDESV, per germline (reference sequence). The length of the CDR3 is 19 residues. V gave up 4 bases and J gave up 6 bases, with 28 bases separating them.

This clonotype came up many times. The chain has TRBV12-3 or TRBV12-4 and TRBJ2-2; the D gene is possibly TRBD1 (6 bases). The CDR3 is 15 amino acids. Trimming stripped 7 bases from V and 3 bases from J, with 15 bases between. The CDR3 sequence is CASKLGTSYTGELFF. The CDR3 region has the DNA TGTGCCAGCAAACTAGGGACATCTTACACCGGGGAGCTGTTTTTT.

The chain is built from TRBV18 and TRBJ2-7; weak D call: TRBD1 (6 bases). The germline gives CDR1 KGHSH, CDR2 LQKENI. This CDR3 has 14 residues. The V end lost 3 bases, the J end lost 2 bases, and 11 bases lay between the germline ends. CDR3 protein: CASSPDSSTYEQYF. CDR3 bases: TGTGCCAGCTCACCGGACAGCAGTACCTACGAGCAGTACTTC.

The table lists this clonotype with many counts. CDR3 nucleotide sequence: TGTGCCATCAGTGAACTGATGGCGGGACAGGGGGCGTCCGAGCAGTACTTC. Its translation: CAISELMAGQGASEQYF. The V and J genes are TRBV10-3 and TRBJ2-7; 12 bases map to TRBD1. J was trimmed by 6 bases and V by 3 bases; bases with no gene match: 12. Germline CDR1 reads ENHRY; CDR2 reads SYGVKD. The CDR3 sequence is 17 residues long.

This clonotype appeared many times. The chain carries TRBV29-1 and TRBJ2-7; D not certain. The germline CDR1 and CDR2 sequences are SQVTM and ANQGSEA. V gave up 4 bases and J gave up 2 bases, with 9 bases separating them. The CDR3 totals 12 residues. The CDR3 sequence: CSVAQIAYEQYF. In nucleotides, the CDR3 is TGCAGCGTTGCACAGATTGCCTACGAGCAGTACTTC.

This clonotype turned up a few times. The chain recombines TRBV7-2 with TRBJ2-1; D tentatively reads TRBD1 or TRBD2 (6 bases each). V lost 3 bases, J lost 9 bases, and 18 bases lay in between. This CDR3 spans 15 amino acids. Germline V gene lookup returns CDR1 SGHTA and CDR2 FQGNSA. Here the CDR3 reads CASSFYGGVSGEQFF. CDR3 DNA sequence: TGTGCCAGCAGCTTTTACGGGGGCGTTTCGGGTGAGCAGTTCTTC.

About this clonotype: A clone one base away is much larger, so this may be a read error. V gene TRBV7-2 combines with J gene TRBJ2-7; D might be TRBD2 (5 bases). Germline V lookup: CDR1 SGHTA, CDR2 FQGNSA. There are 15 residues in the CDR3. The ends were cut back, 0 bases at V and 2 bases at J, with 11 bases in the middle. DNA of the CDR3: TGTACCAGCAGCTTAGCTCACGGGATTGCCTACGAGCAGTACTTC. Its protein product is CTSSLAHGIAYEQYF. Full variable domain (rest looked up from reference TRBV7-2 and TRBJ2-7): GAGVSQSPSNKVTEKGKDVELRCDPISGHTALYWYRQSLGQGLEFLIYFQGNSAPDKSGLPSDRFSAERTGGSVSTLTIQRTQQEDSAVYLCTSSLAHGIAYEQYFGPGTRLTVT.

The chain carries TRBV12-5 and TRBJ1-5; 7 nucleotides match TRBD1. Germline CDR1 is LGHNT and CDR2 is FRNRAP. The V segment lost 7 bases and the J segment 0 bases; nucleotides outside the gene matches: 6. The CDR3 has 15 amino acids. The CDR3 DNA sequence: TGTGCTAGTGCCAGCGGGACAGATAGCAATCAGCCCCAGCATTTT. Its translation: CASASGTDSNQPQHF.

The rearrangement links TRBV7-2 to TRBJ1-2, with 9 bases identical to TRBD1. The germline V gene encodes CDR1 SGHTA and CDR2 FQGNSA. The CDR3 runs 16 residues. V gave up 0 bases and J gave up 6 bases; unmatched junction bases: 8. The DNA of the CDR3 is TGTGCCAGCAGCTTAGCTAGACCGGGACAGGGTAATGGCTACACCTTC. Translation: CASSLARPGQGNGYTF.

This clonotype occurred a few times. The chain has TRBV7-9 and TRBJ2-3, with D maybe TRBD2 (6 bases). Trimming removed 5 bases at V and 0 bases at J, with 18 bases between. This CDR3 has 17 residues. The germline V gene encodes CDR1 SEHNR and CDR2 FQNEAQ (reference sequence). The CDR3 loop reads CASSPGRGTTSTDTQYF. The DNA for the CDR3 is TGTGCCAGCAGCCCCGGGAGAGGGACGACTAGCACAGATACGCAGTATTTT. Full variable domain (remainder filled in from reference TRBV7-9 and TRBJ2-3): DTGVSQNPRHKITKRGQNVTFRCDPISEHNRLYWYRQTLGQGPEFLTYFQNEAQLEKSRLLSDRFSAERPKGSFSTLEIQRTEQGDSAMYLCASSPGRGTTSTDTQYFGPGTRLTVL.

This clonotype showed up just a few times. J is TRBJ2-7 and V is TRBV4-2, with 9 bases aligning to TRBD2. The CDR3 is 15 residues long. Germline loops: CDR1 LGHNA, CDR2 YNFKEQ. The V segment lost 0 bases and the J segment 6 bases; nucleotides outside the gene matches: 6. CDR3 DNA sequence: TGTGCCAGCAGCCAAGATGGCGCTAGCGGGACCGAGCAGTACTTC. Protein product: CASSQDGASGTEQYF.

This clonotype was observed at least ten times. The chain is built from TRBV18 and TRBJ2-1; D is uncertain. This CDR3 is 13 amino acids long. CDR1 and CDR2 (germline): KGHSH, LQKENI. Trimming removed 4 bases from V and 4 bases from J, with 8 bases in between. The CDR3 DNA follows: TGTGCCAGCTCACATGGACCTTACAATGAGCAGTTCTTC. This translates into CASSHGPYNEQFF.